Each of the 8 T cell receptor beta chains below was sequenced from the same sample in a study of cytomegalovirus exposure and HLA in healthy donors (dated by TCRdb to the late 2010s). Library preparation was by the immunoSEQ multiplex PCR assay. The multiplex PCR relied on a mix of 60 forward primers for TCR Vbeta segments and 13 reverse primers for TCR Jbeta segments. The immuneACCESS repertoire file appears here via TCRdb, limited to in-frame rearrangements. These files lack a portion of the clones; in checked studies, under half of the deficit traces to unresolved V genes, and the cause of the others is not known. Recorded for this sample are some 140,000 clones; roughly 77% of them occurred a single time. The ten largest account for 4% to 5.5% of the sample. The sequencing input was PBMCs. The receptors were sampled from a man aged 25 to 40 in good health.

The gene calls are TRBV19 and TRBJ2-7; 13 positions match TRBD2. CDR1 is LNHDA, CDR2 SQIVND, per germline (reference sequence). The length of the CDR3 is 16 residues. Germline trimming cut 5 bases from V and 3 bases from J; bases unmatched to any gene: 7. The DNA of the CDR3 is TGTGCCAGTAGTGCGCCGACTAGCGGGAGGAACTACGAGCAGTACTTC. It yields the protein CASSAPTSGRNYEQYF.

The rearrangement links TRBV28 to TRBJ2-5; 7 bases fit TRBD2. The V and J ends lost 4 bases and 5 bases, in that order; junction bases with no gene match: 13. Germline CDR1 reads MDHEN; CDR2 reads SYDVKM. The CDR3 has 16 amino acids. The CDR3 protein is CASSSLGGDSGETQYF. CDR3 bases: TGTGCCAGCAGTTCCCTGGGGGGGGATTCCGGGGAGACCCAGTACTTC.

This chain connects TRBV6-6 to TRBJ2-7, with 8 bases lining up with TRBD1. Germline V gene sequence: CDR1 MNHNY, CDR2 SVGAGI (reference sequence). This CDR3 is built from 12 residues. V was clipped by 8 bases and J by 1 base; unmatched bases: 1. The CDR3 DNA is TGTGCCAGCGGGGACAGGTCCTACGAGCAGTACTTC. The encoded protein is CASGDRSYEQYF.

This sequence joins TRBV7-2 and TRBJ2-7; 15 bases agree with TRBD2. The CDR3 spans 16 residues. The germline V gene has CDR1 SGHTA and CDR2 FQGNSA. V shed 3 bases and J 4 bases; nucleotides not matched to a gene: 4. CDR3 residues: CASSFGLAGGGYEQYF. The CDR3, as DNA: TGTGCCAGCAGCTTCGGACTAGCGGGAGGGGGGTACGAGCAGTACTTC.

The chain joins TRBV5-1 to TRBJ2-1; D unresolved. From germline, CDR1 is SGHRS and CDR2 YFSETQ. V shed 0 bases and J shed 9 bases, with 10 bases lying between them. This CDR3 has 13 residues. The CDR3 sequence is CASSLAPGSEQFF. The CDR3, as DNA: TGCGCCAGCAGCTTGGCCCCCGGGTCTGAGCAGTTCTTC.

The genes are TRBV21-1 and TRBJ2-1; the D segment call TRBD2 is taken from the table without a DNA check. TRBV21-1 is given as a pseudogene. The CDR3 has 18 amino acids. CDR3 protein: CATLGHTSGRDSYNEQFF. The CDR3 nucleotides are TGTGCCACCCTCGGGCATACTAGCGGGAGGGATTCCTACAATGAGCAGTTCTTC.

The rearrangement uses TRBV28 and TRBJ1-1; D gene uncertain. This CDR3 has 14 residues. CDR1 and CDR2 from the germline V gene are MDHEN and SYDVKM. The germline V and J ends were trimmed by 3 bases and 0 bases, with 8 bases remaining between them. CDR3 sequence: CASSLGPLNTEAFF. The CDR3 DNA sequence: TGTGCCAGCAGTTTGGGCCCCCTGAACACTGAAGCTTTCTTT.

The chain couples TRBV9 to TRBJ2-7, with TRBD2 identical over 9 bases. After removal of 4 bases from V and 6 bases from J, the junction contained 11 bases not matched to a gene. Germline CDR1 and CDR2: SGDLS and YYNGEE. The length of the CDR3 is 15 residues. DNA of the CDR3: TGTGCCAGCAGCCTCGGGACTAGCACCTCATCCGAGCAGTACTTC. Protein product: CASSLGTSTSSEQYF.